The 29 T cell receptor beta chains below were found in one sample sequenced in a study of T cell responses to AZD1222 COVID-19 vaccine. Using immunoSEQ multiplex PCR, the repertoire was profiled, and TCRdb retains in-frame clones only, with some absent. The profile shows some 100,000 clones, more than 85% of them singletons. Specimen: peripheral blood, collected on day 0 of AZD1222 vaccination. All receptors come from an adult in good health.

This chain connects TRBV27 to TRBJ2-1; 13 bases are a match to TRBD2. After removal of 0 bases from V and 7 bases from J, the junction contained 18 bases not matched to a gene. The CDR3 covers 21 residues. Germline lookup yields CDR1 MNHEY and CDR2 SMNVEV (reference sequence). CDR3 in DNA: TGTGCCAGCAGTTTATCAAAATGGACTAGCGGGAGTCTTATGTTGGGGAATGAGCAGTTCTTC. It encodes CASSLSKWTSGSLMLGNEQFF.

This chain uses TRBV5-1 with TRBJ2-2, with no clear D. Trimming removed 1 base at V and 5 bases at J, with 9 bases between. Germline assignment: CDR1 SGHRS and CDR2 YFSETQ. The CDR3 spans 14 residues. CDR3 nucleotide sequence: TGCGCCAGCAGCTTGAACTGGCTTACCGGGGAGCTGTTTTTT. It yields the protein CASSLNWLTGELFF.

This clone showed up just once. The chain uses TRBV28 and TRBJ2-1; D might be TRBD2 (6 bases). CDR3 size: 13 residues. Per germline, CDR1 MDHEN and CDR2 SYDVKM. V was cut by 5 bases and J by 10 bases, with 15 bases left in between. CDR3 nucleotides: TGTGCCAGCAGTGGAGGGACGGCAATGGAGCAGTTCTTC. It yields the protein CASSGGTAMEQFF. Full variable domain (remainder filled in from reference TRBV28 and TRBJ2-1): DVKVTQSSRYLVKRTGEKVFLECVQDMDHENMFWYRQDPGLGLRLIYFSYDVKMKEKGDIPEGYSVSREKKERFSLILESASTNQTSMYLCASSGGTAMEQFFGPGTRLTVL.

The chain couples TRBV4-1 to TRBJ1-5; the match to TRBD1 covers 7 bases. Germline V gene sequence: CDR1 MGHRA, CDR2 YSYEKL. The CDR3 contains 17 residues. V was pared by 0 bases and J by 4 bases, with 9 bases of the junction left unmatched. CDR3 sequence reads: CASSQDPPGGGNQPQHF. The CDR3 nucleotides read TGCGCCAGCAGCCAAGATCCCCCAGGGGGTGGGAATCAGCCCCAGCATTTT.

CDR3 sequence: CSVGGQQSSYNSPLHF. In DNA, the CDR3 is TGCAGCGTTGGGGGGCAACAGAGCTCCTATAATTCACCCCTCCACTTT. The rearrangement links TRBV29-1 to TRBJ1-6, with TRBD1 as a possible D gene (6 bases). The CDR3 consists of 16 residues. With 4 bases removed from V and 0 bases from J, the gap between germline ends came to 13 bases. Germline CDR1 is SQVTM and CDR2 is ANQGSEA.

This clone was detected once. The chain links TRBV18 to TRBJ1-1, with no clear D. The V gene lost 3 bases and the J gene lost 2 bases, with 13 bases spanning the gap. This CDR3 region has 15 residues. Germline CDR1 reads KGHSH; CDR2 reads LQKENI. CDR3 sequence reads: CASSPSVPINTEAFF. The CDR3 DNA reads TGTGCCAGCTCACCCTCCGTCCCGATTAACACTGAAGCTTTCTTT.

The V and J genes are TRBV7-8 and TRBJ2-7; TRBD2 agrees at 10 bases. Germline CDR1 reads SGHVS; CDR2 reads FQNEAQ. The CDR3 consists of 15 residues. The trim removed 3 bases at V and 6 bases at J, leaving 8 bases unmatched. The CDR3 DNA follows: TGTGCCAGCAGCTTGACAACTAGCGGGACGGGCGAGCAGTACTTC. Translated, it gives CASSLTTSGTGEQYF.

The chain couples TRBV28 to TRBJ2-3, with a possible D match to TRBD2 (6 bases). The V end lost 3 bases, the J end lost 6 bases, and 19 bases lay between the germline ends. Germline loops: CDR1 MDHEN, CDR2 SYDVKM. The CDR3 is 16 amino acids. The CDR3 region is CASSFSSGLGIDTQYF. CDR3 sequence (DNA): TGTGCCAGCAGTTTTTCGTCGGGACTTGGAATTGATACGCAGTATTTT.

V is TRBV9 and J is TRBJ2-7; TRBD2 matches at 7 bases. Per germline, CDR1 SGDLS and CDR2 YYNGEE. CDR3 size: 15 residues. V gave up 3 bases and J gave up 3 bases; unmatched junction bases: 9. DNA of the CDR3: TGTGCCAGCAGCGCCCCTAGCGGAGTCATCTACGAGCAGTACTTC. It specifies CASSAPSGVIYEQYF.

The chain has TRBV30 and TRBJ1-3, with a weak D call TRBD1 (5 bases). This CDR3 region has 15 residues. Trimming shortened V by 0 bases and J by 3 bases, and 12 bases separated the two germline ends. Per the germline V gene, CDR1 is GTSNPN and CDR2 is SVGIG (reference sequence). CDR3 amino acids: CAWSVDPRGGNTIYF. The CDR3 DNA reads TGTGCCTGGAGTGTAGATCCGAGGGGTGGAAACACCATATATTTT.

V usage is TRBV7-3 and J usage is TRBJ2-5; D is perhaps TRBD1 (6 bases). The V and J ends lost 4 bases and 0 bases respectively, with 9 bases between them. The V gene's germline CDR1 is SGHTA and CDR2 FQGTGA. The CDR3 is 14 residues long. As DNA, the CDR3 is TGTGCCAGCAGCTCCGGGACACACCAAGAGACCCAGTACTTC. Translation: CASSSGTHQETQYF.

The rearrangement joins TRBV5-1 to TRBJ2-7, with a possible D match to TRBD1 (5 bases). Germline CDR1 SGHRS, CDR2 YFSETQ. V was trimmed by 4 bases and J by 6 bases, leaving 11 bases between them. CDR3 length equals 12 residues. The CDR3 loop reads CASSEDIVEQYF. The CDR3 DNA is TGCGCCAGCAGCGAGGACATCGTCGAGCAGTACTTC.

The rearrangement joins TRBV10-2 to TRBJ1-5; possibly TRBD1 for D (5 bases). Trimming took 8 bases from V and 7 from J, leaving 15 bases between them. Germline-derived CDR1 and CDR2 are WSHSY and SAAADI. The CDR3 has 13 amino acids. The CDR3 loop reads CASCAGLKQPQHF. CDR3 DNA sequence: TGCGCCAGCTGCGCAGGGTTGAAACAGCCCCAGCATTTT.

This clone has just one count. The chain couples TRBV9 to TRBJ1-2, with 10 bases matching TRBD1. The V segment lost 1 base and the J segment 4 bases; nucleotides outside the gene matches: 7. The CDR3 spans 16 residues. Germline V gene sequence: CDR1 SGDLS, CDR2 YYNGEE. The CDR3 nucleotides read TGTGCCAGCAGCGTAATGCGGGACAGGGGCATCTATGGCTACACCTTC. This codes for CASSVMRDRGIYGYTF. The full variable domain, with the rest looked up from reference TRBV9 and TRBJ1-2, is DSGVTQTPKHLITATGQRVTLRCSPRSGDLSVYWYQQSLDQGLQFLIQYYNGEERAKGNILERFSAQQFPDLHSELNLSSLELGDSALYFCASSVMRDRGIYGYTFGSGTRLTVV.

This clone was observed a single time. The chain has TRBV7-8 and TRBJ2-1, with 7 bases lining up with TRBD2. This CDR3 has 15 residues. Unmatched junction bases numbered 3, after V lost 2 bases and J lost 2 bases. Germline V gives CDR1 SGHVS, CDR2 FQNEAQ. The CDR3 loop is CASSLTSAPYNEQFF. The CDR3 coding sequence is TGTGCCAGCAGCTTAACTAGCGCCCCCTACAATGAGCAGTTCTTC.

This chain uses TRBV28 with TRBJ2-7; D call uncertain. The length of the CDR3 is 12 residues. The ends were cut back, 6 bases at V and 3 bases at J, with 9 bases in the middle. The germline V gene has CDR1 MDHEN and CDR2 SYDVKM. CDR3: CASRSTYYEQYF. CDR3 in DNA: TGTGCCAGCAGGTCCACATACTACGAGCAGTACTTC.

This chain uses TRBV19 with TRBJ2-2; 7 nucleotides line up with TRBD1. The CDR3 consists of 14 residues. Germline V CDR1 and CDR2: LNHDA, SQIVND (reference sequence). V lost 6 bases, J lost 10 bases, and 11 bases stayed unmatched. The CDR3 loop is CASRRQTGVVELFF. DNA for the CDR3: TGTGCCAGTAGACGCCAAACAGGGGTAGTGGAGCTGTTTTTT.

This chain links TRBV5-1 with TRBJ1-6, with D possibly matching TRBD1 (5 bases). This CDR3 spans 15 amino acids. V was clipped by 0 bases and J by 8 bases, with 12 bases between them. CDR1 and CDR2 (germline): SGHRS, YFSETQ. This chain's CDR3 is CASSLGQGVYSPLHF. CDR3 DNA sequence: TGCGCCAGCAGCTTGGGGCAGGGAGTTTATTCACCCCTCCACTTT.

The rearrangement joins TRBV5-1 to TRBJ2-7; 14 nucleotides line up with TRBD2. This CDR3 has 15 amino acids. The V segment lost 7 bases and the J segment 2 bases; nucleotides outside the gene matches: 5. Germline-derived CDR1 and CDR2 are SGHRS and YFSETQ. The DNA of the CDR3 is TGCGCCAGCCAGGGACTAGCGGGAGCGACCTACGAGCAGTACTTC. It codes for CASQGLAGATYEQYF.

The V and J genes are TRBV19 and TRBJ2-3; D perhaps matches TRBD1 (6 bases). Trimming took 2 bases from V and 4 from J, leaving 13 bases between them. Per germline, CDR1 LNHDA and CDR2 SQIVND (reference sequence). The CDR3 totals 15 residues. CDR3 bases: TGTGCCAGTAGTATAATACAGGGTGGCGCAGATACGCAGTATTTT. It translates to CASSIIQGGADTQYF.

The chain uses TRBV6-2 or TRBV6-3 and TRBJ1-2; 7 positions match TRBD1. Trimming at V came to 6 bases and at J to 5 bases, leaving 6 bases not matched to a gene. The CDR3 totals 13 residues. Germline CDR1 MNHEY, CDR2 SVGEGT. DNA for the CDR3: TGTGCCAGCAGCTCGACAGGGATTTATGGCTACACCTTC. It encodes CASSSTGIYGYTF.

The V call is TRBV28, the J call TRBJ2-7, with 7 nucleotides matching TRBD1. Germline assignment: CDR1 MDHEN and CDR2 SYDVKM. The V segment lost 5 bases and the J segment 3 bases; nucleotides outside the gene matches: 7. CDR3 length: 14 amino acids. The CDR3 nucleotides are TGTGCCAGCAGTCGGACAGGACACCTCTACGAGCAGTACTTC. Residues: CASSRTGHLYEQYF.

This chain connects TRBV19 to TRBJ2-2; possibly TRBD1 for D (6 bases). The CDR3 runs to 15 residues. Deletions cut 5 bases from V and 2 bases from J, with 12 bases between. Germline V gene lookup returns CDR1 LNHDA and CDR2 SQIVND (reference sequence). The DNA for the CDR3 is TGTGCCAGTAGTCAGGGGACCGGTAACACCGGGGAGCTGTTTTTT. This gives the protein CASSQGTGNTGELFF.

The chain employs TRBV29-1 and TRBJ2-1; D is possibly TRBD1 (5 bases). CDR3 length: 14 amino acids. CDR1 is SQVTM, CDR2 ANQGSEA, per germline. V was pared by 1 base and J by 4 bases, with 11 bases between. This CDR3 is CSVEVGQGYNEQFF. In DNA form, the CDR3 reads TGCAGCGTTGAAGTGGGGCAGGGATACAATGAGCAGTTCTTC.

In its sample, this clone was seen a few times. The chain is built from TRBV28 and TRBJ1-2, with no clear D. Germline V gene lookup returns CDR1 MDHEN and CDR2 SYDVKM. V was trimmed by 4 bases and J by 2 bases, leaving 11 bases between them. This CDR3 has 14 amino acids. The CDR3 region has the DNA TGTGCCAGCAGTTCCAGCCCGCTGAACTATGGCTACACCTTC. It yields the protein CASSSSPLNYGYTF.

The gene calls are TRBV30 and TRBJ1-5; TRBD1 might be the D (6 bases). This CDR3 is built from 12 residues. Trimming stripped 3 bases from V and 6 bases from J, with 9 bases between. Germline-derived CDR1 and CDR2 are GTSNPN and SVGIG (reference sequence). CDR3 sequence: CAWRRGGQPQHF. The CDR3 bases are TGTGCCTGGAGACGAGGGGGTCAGCCCCAGCATTTT. The entire variable domain, with the rest obtained from reference TRBV30 and TRBJ1-5, is as follows: SQTIHQWPATLVQPVGSPLSLECTVEGTSNPNLYWYRQAAGRGLQLLFYSVGIGQISSEVPQNLSASRPQDRQFILSSKKLLLSDSGFYLCAWRRGGQPQHFGDGTRLSIL.

J is TRBJ2-7 and V is TRBV28, with D tentatively TRBD2 (6 bases). V gave up 8 bases and J gave up 8 bases, with 19 bases separating them. This CDR3 is 13 amino acids long. Germline CDR1 MDHEN, CDR2 SYDVKM. The CDR3 reads CASETPRDLKQYF. CDR3 sequence (DNA): TGTGCCAGCGAAACCCCCCGGGACTTGAAGCAGTACTTC. The full variable domain, with the rest looked up from reference TRBV28 and TRBJ2-7, is DVKVTQSSRYLVKRTGEKVFLECVQDMDHENMFWYRQDPGLGLRLIYFSYDVKMKEKGDIPEGYSVSREKKERFSLILESASTNQTSMYLCASETPRDLKQYFGPGTRLTVT.

This chain links TRBV7-2 with TRBJ1-1; TRBD1 might be the D (6 bases). The CDR3 has 13 residues. Germline V gene data show CDR1 as SGHTA and CDR2 as FQGNSA. V lost 5 bases to trimming and J lost 5 bases, with 12 bases between them. As DNA, the CDR3 is TGTGCCAGCAGCCGGGACCAGGGGACTGAAGCTTTCTTT. Encoded protein: CASSRDQGTEAFF.

The V call is TRBV21-1, the J call TRBJ2-1. TRBV21-1 is flagged as a pseudogene. This CDR3 comprises 19 residues. The CDR3 DNA reads TGTGCCAGCAGCTCTGTAATTTGCCGGCCATCTAACTCCTACAATGAGCAGTTCTTC. As protein: CASSSVICRPSNSYNEQFF.